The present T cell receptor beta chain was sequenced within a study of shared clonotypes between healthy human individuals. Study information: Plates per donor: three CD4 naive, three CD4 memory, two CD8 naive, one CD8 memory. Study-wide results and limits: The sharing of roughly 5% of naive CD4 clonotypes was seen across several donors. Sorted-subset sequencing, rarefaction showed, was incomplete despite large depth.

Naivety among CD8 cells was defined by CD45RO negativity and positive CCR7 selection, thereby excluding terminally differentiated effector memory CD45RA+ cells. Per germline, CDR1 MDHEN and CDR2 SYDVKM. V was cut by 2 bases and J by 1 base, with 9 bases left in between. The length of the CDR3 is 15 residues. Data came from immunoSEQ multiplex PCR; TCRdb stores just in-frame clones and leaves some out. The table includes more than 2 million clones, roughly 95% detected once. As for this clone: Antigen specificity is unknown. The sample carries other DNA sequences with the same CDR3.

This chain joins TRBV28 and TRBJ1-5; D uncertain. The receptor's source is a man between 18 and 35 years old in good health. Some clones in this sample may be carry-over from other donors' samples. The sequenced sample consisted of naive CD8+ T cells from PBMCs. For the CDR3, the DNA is TGTGCCAGCAGTTTACCCGGCGTGAGCAATCAGCCCCAGCATTTT. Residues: CASSLPGVSNQPQHF.